This T cell receptor (beta chain) was captured by sequencing in a study of human T cells and chemical hapten exposure listed by TCRdb under 2021. Regarding the complete study: For sensitization, 2% DPC in acetone was applied to a roughly 2 cm by roughly 2 cm area of upper inner arm skin. Libraries were pooled for sequencing, and variation in per-sample TCR yields was attributed mainly to small differences in library volumes within the pool. For TCR sequencing, blood came from about 28 alopecia patients at anywhere from one to four time points (pre-sensitization, 2, 6 and 24 weeks). Throughout the study period of about 25 weeks, patients also received therapeutic DPC doses to the scalp every week. The patient cohort, mostly female, included alopecia areata with under or over 50% scalp involvement, alopecia totalis and alopecia universalis. Blood was sampled from patients pre-sensitization (week 0) and at 2, 6 and about 24 weeks after DPC sensitization. The study tracked peripheral blood TCR repertoire changes in vivo during primary and secondary sensitization to the hapten diphenylcyclopropenone (DPC) in alopecia patients. Patch testing on the upper back used Finn chambers containing 0.01% DPC, with scoring done after 6 days according to International Contact Dermatitis Research Group standards. Overall study results and their limits: Alopecia, a presumed autoimmune disease, was present in all patients, so the immune response of the patients might differ from that of healthy individuals. The number of PT1 expanded TCRs positively correlated with patch test score, significant at thresholds 8, 16 and 32 but not 4. Compared with pre-sensitization or healthy control sets, expanded TCRs formed significantly more large CDR3 similarity clusters, which is consistent with antigen-driven responses. After repeated subsampling, changes were observed in the strength of the expansion versus patch-test correlation and in the threshold at which the correlation became significant. DPC sensitization did not change how many TCRs were above 1 in 1000 frequency, and no evidence was found of alterations in global repertoire structure.

After removal of 4 bases from V and 6 bases from J, the junction retains 3 bases not matched to a gene. Reading the germline V gene (reference sequence) gives CDR1 DFQATT and CDR2 SNEGSKA. From its cysteine to its phenylalanine, the CDR3 spans 13 amino acids. Only CDR3 DNA is held: 39 bases, read in frame from base 1. This specimen's time point label, per the study, means: patch test 1, 2 weeks after DPC sensitization. This specimen's treatment or condition label, per the study, means: therapeutic diphenylcyclopropenone sensitization with weekly scalp DPC. At each patch-test visit, blood was drawn before the patch test was applied. To be eligible, patients had to be aged 18 to 70, diagnosed with alopecia and judged suitable for DPC therapy, while pregnant patients were excluded. Total RNA was extracted from unfractionated whole blood that had been collected in Tempus Blood RNA tubes. Library construction relied on RACE. TCRdb names NextSeq 500 as the instrument used. During library preparation, unique molecular identifiers were attached to individual cDNA molecules so that TCRs could be counted in a quantitative, reproducible way. Both TCR alpha and TCR beta chains were sequenced from each blood RNA sample. The paper's data handling went like this. A median of about 87,000 TCRs per sample was observed, with a range of 23,224 to 690,600. V, J and CDR3 annotation of the TCR reads was performed with the Decombinator software suite. For the PS versus PT1 abundance plots, all samples were subsampled to the same number of TCRs (28,000). TCRs were defined as expanded if absent before sensitization and observed at least eight times at the 2-week time point. TCRdb reworked the public reads: Q25 trimming with fastp, MiXCR clone assembly, productive beta chains retained. All rows with the same CDR3 protein become a single entry with the most common DNA and genes. The V and J calls, along with clone size, are taken from TCRdb and not from the paper's own processing. Within this sample are fewer than 130,000 distinct CDR3 sequences, with approximately 10% of them counted one time only. The ten largest account for roughly 3.5% of the sample.

Turning to this clonotype: The antigen this receptor binds is unknown. The record has no base qualities; no much larger clone is one base away.

Sequencing was performed on whole blood, taken in connection with sensitization to the hapten diphenylcyclopropenone (DPC). The origin of this receptor is a middle-aged woman with alopecia areata. Some clones in this sample may be carry-over from other donors' samples. Recombination connected TRBV20-1 to TRBJ1-4; 9 bases in the junction line up with TRBD1. The DNA sequence is TGCAGTGCTAAACAGGGGGCGTATGAAAAACTGTTTTTT. The resulting protein is CSAKQGAYEKLFF.